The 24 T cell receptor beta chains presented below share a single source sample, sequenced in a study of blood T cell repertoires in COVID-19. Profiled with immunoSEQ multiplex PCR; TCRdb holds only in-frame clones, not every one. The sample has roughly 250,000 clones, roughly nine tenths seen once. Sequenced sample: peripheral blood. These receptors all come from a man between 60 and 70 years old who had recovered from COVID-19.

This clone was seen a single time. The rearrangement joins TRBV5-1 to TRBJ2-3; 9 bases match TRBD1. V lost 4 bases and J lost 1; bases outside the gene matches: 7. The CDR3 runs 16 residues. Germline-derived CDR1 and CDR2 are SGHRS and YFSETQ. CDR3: CASSPGDREGTDTQYF. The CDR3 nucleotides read TGCGCCAGCAGCCCAGGGGACAGGGAGGGCACAGATACGCAGTATTTT.

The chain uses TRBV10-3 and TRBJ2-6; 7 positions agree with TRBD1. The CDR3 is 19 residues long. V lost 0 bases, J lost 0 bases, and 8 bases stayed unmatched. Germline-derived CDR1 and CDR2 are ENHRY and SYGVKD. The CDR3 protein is CAISESNAGTVSGANVLTF. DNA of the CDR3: TGTGCCATCAGTGAGTCAAACGCCGGGACAGTCTCTGGGGCCAACGTCCTGACTTTC.

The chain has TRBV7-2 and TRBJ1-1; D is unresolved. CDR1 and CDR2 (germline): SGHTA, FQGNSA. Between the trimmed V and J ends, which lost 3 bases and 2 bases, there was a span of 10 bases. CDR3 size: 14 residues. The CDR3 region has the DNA TGTGCCAGCAGCTTTATGCTAGTTAACACTGAAGCTTTCTTT. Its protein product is CASSFMLVNTEAFF. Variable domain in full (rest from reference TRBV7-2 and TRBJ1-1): GAGVSQSPSNKVTEKGKDVELRCDPISGHTALYWYRQSLGQGLEFLIYFQGNSAPDKSGLPSDRFSAERTGGSVSTLTIQRTQQEDSAVYLCASSFMLVNTEAFFGQGTRLTVV.

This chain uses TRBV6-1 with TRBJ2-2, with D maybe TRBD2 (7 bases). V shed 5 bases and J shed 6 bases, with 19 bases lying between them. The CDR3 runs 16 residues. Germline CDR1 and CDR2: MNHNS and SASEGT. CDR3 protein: CASSKGGRVLPGELFF. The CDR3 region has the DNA TGTGCCAGCAGTAAAGGGGGGAGGGTTCTTCCCGGGGAGCTGTTTTTT.

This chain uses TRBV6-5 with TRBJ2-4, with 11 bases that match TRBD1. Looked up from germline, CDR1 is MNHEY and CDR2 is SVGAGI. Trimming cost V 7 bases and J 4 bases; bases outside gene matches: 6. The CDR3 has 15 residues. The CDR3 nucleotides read TGTGCCAGCATCGGGACAGGGGGTTCTAAAAACATTCAGTACTTC. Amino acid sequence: CASIGTGGSKNIQYF.

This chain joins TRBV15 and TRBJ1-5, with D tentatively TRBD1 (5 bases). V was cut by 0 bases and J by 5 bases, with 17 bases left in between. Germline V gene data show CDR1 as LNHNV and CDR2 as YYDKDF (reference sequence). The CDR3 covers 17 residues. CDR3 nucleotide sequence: TGTGCCACCAGCAGAGAATACGACGAAAGGGGTCATCAGCCCCAGCATTTT. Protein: CATSREYDERGHQPQHF.

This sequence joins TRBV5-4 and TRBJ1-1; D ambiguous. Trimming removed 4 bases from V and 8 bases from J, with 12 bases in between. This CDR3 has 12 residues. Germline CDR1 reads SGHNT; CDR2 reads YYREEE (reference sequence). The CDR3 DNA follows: TGTGCCAGCAGCCCGAATCGGGAGGAAGCTTTCTTT. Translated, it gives CASSPNREEAFF.

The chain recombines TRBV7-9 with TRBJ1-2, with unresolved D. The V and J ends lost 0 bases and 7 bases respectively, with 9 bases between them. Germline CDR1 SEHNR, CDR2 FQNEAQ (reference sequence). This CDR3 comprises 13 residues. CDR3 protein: CASSLAAGFGYTF. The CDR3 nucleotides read TGTGCCAGCAGCTTAGCGGCGGGGTTTGGCTACACCTTC. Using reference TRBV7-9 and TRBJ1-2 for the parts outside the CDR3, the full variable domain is DTGVSQNPRHKITKRGQNVTFRCDPISEHNRLYWYRQTLGQGPEFLTYFQNEAQLEKSRLLSDRFSAERPKGSFSTLEIQRTEQGDSAMYLCASSLAAGFGYTFGSGTRLTVV.

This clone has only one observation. DNA of the CDR3: TGTGCCAGCAGCATAGAGGGACAACCCTACAATGAGCAGTTCTTC. It specifies CASSIEGQPYNEQFF. The V and J genes are TRBV7-6 and TRBJ2-1, with D possibly TRBD1 on 6 matching bases. Germline V gives CDR1 SGHVS, CDR2 FNYEAQ. V gave up 5 bases and J gave up 2 bases, with 13 bases separating them. The length of the CDR3 is 15 residues.

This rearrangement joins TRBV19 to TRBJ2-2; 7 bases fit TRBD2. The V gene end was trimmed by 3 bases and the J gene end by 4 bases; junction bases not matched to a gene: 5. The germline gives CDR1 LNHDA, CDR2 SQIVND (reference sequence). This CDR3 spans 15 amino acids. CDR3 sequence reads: CASSIVREGTGELFF. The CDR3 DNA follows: TGTGCCAGTAGTATCGTCAGGGAGGGCACCGGGGAGCTGTTTTTT.

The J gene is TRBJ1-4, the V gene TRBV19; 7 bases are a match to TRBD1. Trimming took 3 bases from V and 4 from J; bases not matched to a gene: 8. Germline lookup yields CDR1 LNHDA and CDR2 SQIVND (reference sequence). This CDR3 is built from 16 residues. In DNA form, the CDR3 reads TGTGCCAGTAGTATCGTGGGACAGACCCTTAATGAAAAACTGTTTTTT. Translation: CASSIVGQTLNEKLFF.

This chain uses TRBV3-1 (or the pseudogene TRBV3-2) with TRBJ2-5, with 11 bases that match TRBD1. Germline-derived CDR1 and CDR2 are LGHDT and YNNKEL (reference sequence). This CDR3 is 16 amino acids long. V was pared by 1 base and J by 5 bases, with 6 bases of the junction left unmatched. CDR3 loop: CASSQGWDRGWETQYF. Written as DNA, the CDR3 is TGTGCCAGCAGCCAAGGATGGGACAGGGGGTGGGAGACCCAGTACTTC.

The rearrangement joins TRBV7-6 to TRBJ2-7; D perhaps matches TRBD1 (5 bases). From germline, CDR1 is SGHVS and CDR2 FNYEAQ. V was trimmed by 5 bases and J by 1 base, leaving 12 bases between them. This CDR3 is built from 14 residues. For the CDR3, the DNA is TGTGCCAGCAGCCTCGGACAAAATTCCTACGAGCAGTACTTC. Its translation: CASSLGQNSYEQYF.

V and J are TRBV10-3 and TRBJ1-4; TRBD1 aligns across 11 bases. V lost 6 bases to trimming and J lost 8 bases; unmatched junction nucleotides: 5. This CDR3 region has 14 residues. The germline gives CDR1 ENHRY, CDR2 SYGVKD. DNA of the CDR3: TGTGCCATCAGCCCGGGACAGGGGGAAGAAAAACTGTTTTTT. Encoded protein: CAISPGQGEEKLFF.

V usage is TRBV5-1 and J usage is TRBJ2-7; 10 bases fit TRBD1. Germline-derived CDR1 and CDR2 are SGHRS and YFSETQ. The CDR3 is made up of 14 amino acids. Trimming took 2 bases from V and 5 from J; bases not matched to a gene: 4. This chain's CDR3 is CASSFGQGVNEQYF. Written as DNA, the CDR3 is TGCGCCAGCAGCTTCGGACAGGGGGTCAACGAGCAGTACTTC.

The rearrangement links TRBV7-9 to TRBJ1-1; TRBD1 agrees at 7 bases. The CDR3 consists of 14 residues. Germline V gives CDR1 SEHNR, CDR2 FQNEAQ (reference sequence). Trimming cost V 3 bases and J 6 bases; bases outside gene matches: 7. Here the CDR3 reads CASSFAGQSAEAFF. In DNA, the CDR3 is TGTGCCAGCAGCTTCGCGGGACAGTCGGCTGAAGCTTTCTTT.

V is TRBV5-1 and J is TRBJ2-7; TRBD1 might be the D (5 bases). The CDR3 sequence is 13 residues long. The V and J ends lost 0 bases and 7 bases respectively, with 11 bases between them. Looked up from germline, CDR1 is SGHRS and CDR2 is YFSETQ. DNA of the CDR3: TGCGCCAGCAGCTTGGGGGGCCTGGGTGAGCAGTACGTC. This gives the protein CASSLGGLGEQYV.

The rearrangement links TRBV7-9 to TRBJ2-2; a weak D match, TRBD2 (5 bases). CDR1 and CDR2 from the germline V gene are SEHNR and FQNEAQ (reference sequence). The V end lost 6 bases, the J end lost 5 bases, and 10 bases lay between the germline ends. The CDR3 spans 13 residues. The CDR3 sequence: CASSIERTGELFF. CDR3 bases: TGTGCCAGCAGTATAGAGCGGACCGGGGAGCTGTTTTTT.

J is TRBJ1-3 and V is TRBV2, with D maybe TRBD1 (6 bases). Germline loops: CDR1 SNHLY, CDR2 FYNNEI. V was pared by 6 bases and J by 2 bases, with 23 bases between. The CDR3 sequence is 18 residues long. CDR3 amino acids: CASRRTAPLLGPGNTIYF. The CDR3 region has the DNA TGTGCCAGCAGGAGGACAGCACCCCTACTTGGACCTGGAAACACCATATATTTT.

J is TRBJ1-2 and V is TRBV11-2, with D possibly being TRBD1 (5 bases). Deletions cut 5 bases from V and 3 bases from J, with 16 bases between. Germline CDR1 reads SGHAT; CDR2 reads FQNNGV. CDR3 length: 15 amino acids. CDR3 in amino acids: CASSPIRGHYYGYTF. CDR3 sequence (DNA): TGTGCCAGCAGCCCGATTCGTGGACACTACTATGGCTACACCTTC. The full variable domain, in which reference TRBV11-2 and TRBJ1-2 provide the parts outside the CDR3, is EAGVAQSPRYKIIEKRQSVAFWCNPISGHATLYWYQQILGQGPKLLIQFQNNGVVDDSQLPKDRFSAERLKGVDSTLKIQPAKLEDSAVYLCASSPIRGHYYGYTFGSGTRLTVV.

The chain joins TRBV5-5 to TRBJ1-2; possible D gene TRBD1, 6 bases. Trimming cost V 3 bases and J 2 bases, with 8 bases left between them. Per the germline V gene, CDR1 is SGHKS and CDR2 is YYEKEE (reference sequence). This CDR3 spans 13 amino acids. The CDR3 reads CASSSTGNYGYTF. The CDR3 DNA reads TGTGCCAGCAGCTCAACAGGGAACTATGGCTACACCTTC.

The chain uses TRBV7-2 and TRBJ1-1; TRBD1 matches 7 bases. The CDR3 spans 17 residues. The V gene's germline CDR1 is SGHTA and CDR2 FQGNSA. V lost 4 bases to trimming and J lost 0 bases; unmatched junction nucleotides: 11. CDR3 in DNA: TGTGCCAGCAGCTGGCCCCGACAGGGTCTTATGAACACTGAAGCTTTCTTT. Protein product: CASSWPRQGLMNTEAFF.

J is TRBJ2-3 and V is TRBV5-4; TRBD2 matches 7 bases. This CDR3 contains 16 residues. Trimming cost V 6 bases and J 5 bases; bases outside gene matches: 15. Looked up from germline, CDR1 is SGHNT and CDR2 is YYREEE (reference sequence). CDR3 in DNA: TGTGCCAGCAACCCAGGGAGGGGCCTGCCGGGAGATACGCAGTATTTT. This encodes CASNPGRGLPGDTQYF.

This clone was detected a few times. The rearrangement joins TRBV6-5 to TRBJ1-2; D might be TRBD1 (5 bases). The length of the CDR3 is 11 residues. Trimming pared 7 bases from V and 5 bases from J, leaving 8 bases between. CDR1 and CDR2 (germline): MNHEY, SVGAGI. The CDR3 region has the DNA TGTGCCAGCACCGACAGATATGGCTACACCTTC. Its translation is CASTDRYGYTF.